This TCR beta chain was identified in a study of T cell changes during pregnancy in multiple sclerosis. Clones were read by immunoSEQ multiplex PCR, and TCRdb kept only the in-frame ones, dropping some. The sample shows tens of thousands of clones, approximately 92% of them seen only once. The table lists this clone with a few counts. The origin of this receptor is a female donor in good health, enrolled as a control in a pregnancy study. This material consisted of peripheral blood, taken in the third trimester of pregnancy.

In DNA form, the CDR3 reads TGTGCCAGCAGCCTGGAACAGGGAAGTGAAGCTTTCTTT. Its protein product is CASSLEQGSEAFF. The chain couples TRBV9 to TRBJ1-1; tentatively, D is TRBD1 (6 bases). V was clipped by 4 bases and J by 7 bases, with 14 bases between them. This CDR3 is built from 13 residues. The germline V gene encodes CDR1 SGDLS and CDR2 YYNGEE.